This T cell receptor beta chain was identified in a study of T cells in Graves' hyperthyroidism and ophthalmopathy. This clonotype was recorded at least ten times. Researchers amplified the TCR beta CDR3 regions from RNA transcripts. A set of HTBI primers served as the primers for a first-round RT-PCR of the TCR CDR3. TCRdb passed the multiplex PCR reads through MiXCR, listing each CDR3 protein once. The table records roughly 250,000 distinct CDR3 sequences, about a sixth of them present only once. CDR1 SGHNT and CDR2 YENEEA come from the germline V gene. The length of the CDR3 is 17 residues. V trimming: 1 base; J trimming: 3 bases; junction bases outside the gene matches: 6.

Sequenced sample: blood. The chain carries TRBV11-3 and TRBJ2-2, with 9 bases that match TRBD2. The receptor was derived from a woman under 30 with Graves' ophthalmopathy. CDR3 in amino acids: CASSLVGTSSYTGELFF. The CDR3 nucleotides are TGTGCCAGCAGCTTAGTTGGGACTAGCAGCTACACCGGGGAGCTGTTTTTT.